The clone carrying this TCR beta chain has a count of ten or more. Its antigen is unidentified. The sample is drawn from a study of regulatory T cells in long-lasting Graves disease. Study-wide results and limits: TRBV28, TRBJ1-2 and TRBJ2-5 were segments that persistent disease favored. Authors noted too few samples as a limitation. Reduced TCR diversity was observed in persistent Graves' patients versus newly diagnosed patients.

The time point was: newly diagnosed GD, antithyroid drugs for less than 3 months. From RNA extracted from PBMCs, the TCR library was made. It was an endocrinology department in Xi'an, China, that provided the patients. Library construction for TCR beta used iRepertoire HTBI primers and Arm-PCR of CDR3 regions. TCRdb itself ran the multiplex PCR reads through MiXCR, one entry per CDR3 protein. The sample contains 620,000 or so distinct CDR3 sequences, 15% to 20% of which appear only once. The ends were cut back, 1 base at V and 0 bases at J, with 3 bases in the middle. CDR1 is SEHNR, CDR2 FQNEAQ, per germline (reference sequence). CDR3 length: 14 residues. These data were likewise used in another study, on T cells in Graves' hyperthyroidism and ophthalmopathy.

The chain has TRBV7-9 and TRBJ1-4; D is unresolved. Sequenced material: peripheral blood mononuclear cells (PBMCs), taken at new diagnosis, from a patient treated with antithyroid drugs. The sequence came from a woman younger than 45 with Graves disease. CDR3 in amino acids: CASSLGATNEKLFF. The DNA of the CDR3 is TGTGCCAGCAGCTTAGGGGCAACTAATGAAAAACTGTTTTTT.